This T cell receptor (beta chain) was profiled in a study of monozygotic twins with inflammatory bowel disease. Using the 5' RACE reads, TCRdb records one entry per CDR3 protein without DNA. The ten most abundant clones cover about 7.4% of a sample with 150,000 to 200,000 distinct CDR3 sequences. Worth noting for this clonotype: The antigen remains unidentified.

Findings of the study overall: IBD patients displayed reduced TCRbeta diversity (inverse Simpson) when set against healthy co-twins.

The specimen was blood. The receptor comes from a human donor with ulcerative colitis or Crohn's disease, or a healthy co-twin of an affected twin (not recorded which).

This CDR3 is CSARGTTFYNEQFF. V usage is TRBV20-1 and J usage is TRBJ2-1; TCRdb's assignment of TRBD1 cannot be checked, as there is no DNA. CDR3 length equals 14 residues. Germline CDR1 reads DFQATT; CDR2 reads SNEGSKA (reference sequence).